This T cell receptor beta chain was captured in a study of T cells after yellow fever vaccination. Study observations and caveats: Although the secondary response was weaker, it peaked faster, at day 5 versus 15.

The CDR3 covers 14 residues. The ends lost 6 bases at V and 3 bases at J; junction bases unmatched: 5. This clonotype was picked up a small number of times. The antigen remains undetermined. TCRdb processed the 5' RACE reads anew with MiXCR; each CDR3 protein has one entry. The data contain approximately 300,000 distinct CDR3 sequences, 6.8% of them singletons. The sequencing here drew on PBMCs, taken 35 to 50 days after the first yellow fever vaccination. The chain combines TRBV12-3 or TRBV12-4 with TRBJ2-5, with 9 bases fitting TRBD1. This TCR came from a man between 18 and 35 years old who received the YFV17D yellow fever vaccine. For the CDR3, the DNA is TGTGCCAGCAGCGCCGGGACAGGGAAAGAGACCCAGTACTTC. Translating gives CASSAGTGKETQYF.